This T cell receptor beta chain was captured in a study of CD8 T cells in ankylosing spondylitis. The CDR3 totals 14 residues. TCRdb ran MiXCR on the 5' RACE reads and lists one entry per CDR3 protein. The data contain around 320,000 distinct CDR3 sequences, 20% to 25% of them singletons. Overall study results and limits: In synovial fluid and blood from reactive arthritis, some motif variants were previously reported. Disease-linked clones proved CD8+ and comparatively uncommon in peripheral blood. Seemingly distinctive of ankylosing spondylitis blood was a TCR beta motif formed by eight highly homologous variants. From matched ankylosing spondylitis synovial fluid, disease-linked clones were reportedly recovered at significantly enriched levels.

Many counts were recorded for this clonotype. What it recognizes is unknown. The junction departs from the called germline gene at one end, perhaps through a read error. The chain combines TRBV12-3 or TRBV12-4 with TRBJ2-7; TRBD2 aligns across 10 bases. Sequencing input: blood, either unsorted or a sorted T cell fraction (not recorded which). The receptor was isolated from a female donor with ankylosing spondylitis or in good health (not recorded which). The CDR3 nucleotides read TGTGCCAGCAGTCTAGCGGGAGAGGGCTACGAGCAGTACTTC. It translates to CASSLAGEGYEQYF.